Many counts were recorded for the clone carrying this T cell receptor beta chain. This entry is derived from a study of cytomegalovirus exposure and HLA in healthy donors. PCR was performed using 60 Vbeta and 13 Jbeta primers. TCRdb keeps only in-frame clones here, not all; method: immunoSEQ multiplex PCR. The table includes 150,000 to 200,000 clones, around 70% detected once. Germline-derived CDR1 and CDR2 are MNHEY and SMNVEV (reference sequence). The ends lost 6 bases at V and 3 bases at J; junction bases unmatched: 11. The length of the CDR3 is 15 residues. At the time of sampling, donors were nominally healthy, though unrecorded immune exposures were likely.

The specimen sequenced was PBMCs. The receptor's source is a man in his late teens or twenties in good health and CMV-seropositive. The rearrangement links TRBV27 to TRBJ2-7, with 7 bases lining up with TRBD1. CDR3 coding DNA: TGTGCCAGCAGCCCCGGACAGGTCCCGTTCTACGAGCAGTACGTC. Translation: CASSPGQVPFYEQYV.